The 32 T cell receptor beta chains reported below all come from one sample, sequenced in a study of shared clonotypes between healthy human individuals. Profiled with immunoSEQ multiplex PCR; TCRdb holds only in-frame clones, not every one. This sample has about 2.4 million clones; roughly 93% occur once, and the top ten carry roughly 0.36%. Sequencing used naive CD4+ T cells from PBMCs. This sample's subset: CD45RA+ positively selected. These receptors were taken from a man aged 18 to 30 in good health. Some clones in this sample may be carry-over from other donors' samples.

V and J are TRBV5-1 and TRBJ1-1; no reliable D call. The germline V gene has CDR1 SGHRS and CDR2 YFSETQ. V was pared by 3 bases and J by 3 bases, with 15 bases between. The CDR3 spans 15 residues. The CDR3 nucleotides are TGCGCCAGCAGCTCAGAGACCGGTATGGACACTGAAGCTTTCTTT. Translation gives CASSSETGMDTEAFF.

CDR3 loop: CASQGYGYTF. DNA for the CDR3: TGTGCCAGCCAAGGGTATGGCTACACCTTC. The chain employs TRBV28 and TRBJ1-2; D is undetermined. This CDR3 comprises 10 residues. Deletions cut 8 bases from V and 5 bases from J, with 6 bases between. Germline CDR1 MDHEN, CDR2 SYDVKM.

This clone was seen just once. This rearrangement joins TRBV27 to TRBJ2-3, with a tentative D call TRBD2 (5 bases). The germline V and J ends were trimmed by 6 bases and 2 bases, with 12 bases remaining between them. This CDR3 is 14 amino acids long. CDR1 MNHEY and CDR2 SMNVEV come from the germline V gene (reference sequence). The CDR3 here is CASRPRTSTDTQYF. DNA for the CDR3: TGTGCCAGCAGGCCCCGGACTTCCACAGATACGCAGTATTTT.

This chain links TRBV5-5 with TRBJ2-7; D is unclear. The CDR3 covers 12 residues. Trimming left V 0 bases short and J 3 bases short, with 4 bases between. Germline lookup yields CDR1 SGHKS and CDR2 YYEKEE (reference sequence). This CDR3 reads CASSLGGYEQYF. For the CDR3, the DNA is TGTGCCAGCAGCTTGGGGGGCTACGAGCAGTACTTC.

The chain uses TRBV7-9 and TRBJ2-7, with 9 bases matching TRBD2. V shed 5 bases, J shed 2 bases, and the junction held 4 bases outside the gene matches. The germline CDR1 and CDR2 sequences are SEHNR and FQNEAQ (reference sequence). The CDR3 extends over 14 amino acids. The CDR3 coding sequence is TGTGCCAGCAGCCCCGGGACTAGCACCTACGAGCAGTACTTC. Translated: CASSPGTSTYEQYF.

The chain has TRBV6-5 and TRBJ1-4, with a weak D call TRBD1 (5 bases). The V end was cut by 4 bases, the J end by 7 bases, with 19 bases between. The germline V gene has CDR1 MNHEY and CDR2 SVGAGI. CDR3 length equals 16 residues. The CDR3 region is CASSSEFGGEIEKLFF. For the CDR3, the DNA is TGTGCCAGCAGTTCCGAGTTCGGGGGGGAGATTGAAAAACTGTTTTTT.

In DNA form, the CDR3 reads TGTGCCAGCAGTTTAAAGGATCGGGCTGAAGCTTTCTTT. This sequence encodes CASSLKDRAEAFF. This chain joins TRBV27 and TRBJ1-1, with D unclear. Germline V gene data show CDR1 as MNHEY and CDR2 as SMNVEV (reference sequence). The CDR3 length is 13 residues. V gave up 2 bases and J gave up 6 bases, with 10 bases separating them.

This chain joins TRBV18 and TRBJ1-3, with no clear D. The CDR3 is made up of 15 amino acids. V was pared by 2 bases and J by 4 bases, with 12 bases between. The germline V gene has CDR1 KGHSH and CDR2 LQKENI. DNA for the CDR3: TGTGCCAGCTCACCAATGAGGGCCAGCGGAAACACCATATATTTT. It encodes CASSPMRASGNTIYF.

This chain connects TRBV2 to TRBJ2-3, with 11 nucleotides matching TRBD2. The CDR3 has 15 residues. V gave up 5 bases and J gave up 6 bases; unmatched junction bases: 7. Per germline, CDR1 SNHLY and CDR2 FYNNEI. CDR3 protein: CASSSLAGAPDTQYF. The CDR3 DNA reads TGTGCCAGCAGTTCACTAGCGGGAGCGCCCGATACGCAGTATTTT.

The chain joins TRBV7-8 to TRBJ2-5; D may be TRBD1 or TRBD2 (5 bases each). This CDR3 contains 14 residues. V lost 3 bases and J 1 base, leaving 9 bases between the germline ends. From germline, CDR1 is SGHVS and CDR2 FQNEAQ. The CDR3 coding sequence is TGTGCCAGCAGCTTTTCAGGGAGCCAAGAGACCCAGTACTTC. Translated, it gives CASSFSGSQETQYF. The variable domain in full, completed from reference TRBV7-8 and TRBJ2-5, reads GAGVSQSPRYKVAKRGQDVALRCDPISGHVSLFWYQQALGQGPEFLTYFQNEAQLDKSGLPSDRFFAERPEGSVSTLKIQRTQQEDSAVYLCASSFSGSQETQYFGPGTRLLVL.

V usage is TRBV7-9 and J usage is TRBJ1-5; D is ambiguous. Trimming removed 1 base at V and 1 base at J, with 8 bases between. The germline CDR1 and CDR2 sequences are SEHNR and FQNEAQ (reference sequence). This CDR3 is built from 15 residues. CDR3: CASSLETASNQPQHF. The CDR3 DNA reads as TGTGCCAGCAGCTTAGAAACAGCCAGCAATCAGCCCCAGCATTTT.

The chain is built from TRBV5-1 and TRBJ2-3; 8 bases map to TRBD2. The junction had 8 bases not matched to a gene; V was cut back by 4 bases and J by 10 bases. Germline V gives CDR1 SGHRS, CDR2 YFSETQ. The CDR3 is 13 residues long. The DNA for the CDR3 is TGCGCCAGCAGCCTGGGCGGGGGGAATTCGCAGTATTTT. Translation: CASSLGGGNSQYF. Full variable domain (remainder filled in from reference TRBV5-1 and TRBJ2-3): KAGVTQTPRYLIKTRGQQVTLSCSPISGHRSVSWYQQTPGQGLQFLFEYFSETQRNKGNFPGRFSGRQFSNSRSEMNVSTLELGDSALYLCASSLGGGNSQYFGPGTRLTVL.

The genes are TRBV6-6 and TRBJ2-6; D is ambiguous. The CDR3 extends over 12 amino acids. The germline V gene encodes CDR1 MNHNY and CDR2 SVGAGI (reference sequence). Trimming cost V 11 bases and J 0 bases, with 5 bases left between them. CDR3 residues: CARSSGANVLTF. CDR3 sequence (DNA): TGTGCCCGAAGCTCTGGGGCCAACGTCCTGACTTTC.

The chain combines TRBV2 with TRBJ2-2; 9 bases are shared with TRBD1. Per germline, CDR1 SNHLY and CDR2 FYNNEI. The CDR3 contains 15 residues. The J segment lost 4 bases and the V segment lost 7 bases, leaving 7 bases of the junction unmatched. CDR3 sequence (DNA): TGTGCCAGCACTATAGACAGGGGGAGCACCGGGGAGCTGTTTTTT. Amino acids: CASTIDRGSTGELFF.

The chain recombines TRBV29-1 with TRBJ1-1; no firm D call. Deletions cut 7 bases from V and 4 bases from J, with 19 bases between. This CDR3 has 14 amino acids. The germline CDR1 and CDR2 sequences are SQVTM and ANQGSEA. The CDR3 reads CSADGVTRGTEAFF. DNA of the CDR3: TGCAGCGCCGACGGGGTAACCCGGGGCACTGAAGCTTTCTTT.

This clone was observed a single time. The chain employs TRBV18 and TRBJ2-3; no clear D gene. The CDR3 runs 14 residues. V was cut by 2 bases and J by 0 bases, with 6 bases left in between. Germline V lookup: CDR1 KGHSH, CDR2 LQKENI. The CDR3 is CASSPYRSTDTQYF. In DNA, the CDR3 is TGTGCCAGCTCACCATATCGTAGCACAGATACGCAGTATTTT.

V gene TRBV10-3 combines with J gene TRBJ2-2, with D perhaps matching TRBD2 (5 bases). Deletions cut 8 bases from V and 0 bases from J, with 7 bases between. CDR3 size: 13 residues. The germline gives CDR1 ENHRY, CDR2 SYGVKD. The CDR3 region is CAIQRTNTGELFF. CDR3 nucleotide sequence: TGTGCCATCCAGCGGACGAACACCGGGGAGCTGTTTTTT.

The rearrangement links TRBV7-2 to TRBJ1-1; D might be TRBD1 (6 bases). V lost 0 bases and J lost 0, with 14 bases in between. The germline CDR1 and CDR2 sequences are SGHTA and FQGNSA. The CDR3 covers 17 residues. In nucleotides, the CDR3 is TGTGCCAGCAGCTTAGCGCCGACAGGTGCGATGAACACTGAAGCTTTCTTT. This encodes CASSLAPTGAMNTEAFF.

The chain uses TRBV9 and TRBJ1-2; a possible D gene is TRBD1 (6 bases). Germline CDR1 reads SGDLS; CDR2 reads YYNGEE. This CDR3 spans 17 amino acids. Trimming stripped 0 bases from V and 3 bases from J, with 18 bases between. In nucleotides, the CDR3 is TGTGCCAGCAGCGTAGCTACAGGGCCCGCGGTCTACTATGGCTACACCTTC. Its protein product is CASSVATGPAVYYGYTF.

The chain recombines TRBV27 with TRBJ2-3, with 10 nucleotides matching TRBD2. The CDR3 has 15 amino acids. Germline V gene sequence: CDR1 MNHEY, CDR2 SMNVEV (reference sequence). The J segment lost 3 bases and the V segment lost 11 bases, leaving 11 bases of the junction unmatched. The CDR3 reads CAVKPKAGGTDTQYF. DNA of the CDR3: TGTGCCGTAAAACCCAAAGCGGGAGGGACAGATACGCAGTATTTT.

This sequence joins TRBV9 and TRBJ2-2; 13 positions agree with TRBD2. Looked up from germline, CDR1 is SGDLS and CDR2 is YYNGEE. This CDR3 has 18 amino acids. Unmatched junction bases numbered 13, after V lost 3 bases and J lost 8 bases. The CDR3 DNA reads TGTGCCAGCAGCGGGGCCCTGGGACTAGCGGGATTAAAAGGGGAGCTGTTTTTT. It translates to CASSGALGLAGLKGELFF.

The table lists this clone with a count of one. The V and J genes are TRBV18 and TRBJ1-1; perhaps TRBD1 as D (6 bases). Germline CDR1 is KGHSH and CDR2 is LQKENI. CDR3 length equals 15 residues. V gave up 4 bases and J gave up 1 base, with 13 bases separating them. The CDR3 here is CASSLLRGPNTEAFF. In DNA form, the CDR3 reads TGTGCCAGCTCACTCCTCAGGGGCCCGAACACTGAAGCTTTCTTT.

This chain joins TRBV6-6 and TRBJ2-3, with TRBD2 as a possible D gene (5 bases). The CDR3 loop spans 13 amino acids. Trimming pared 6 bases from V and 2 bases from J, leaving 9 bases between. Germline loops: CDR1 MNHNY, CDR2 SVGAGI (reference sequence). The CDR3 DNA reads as TGTGCCAGCAGGGGAGAATACACAGATACGCAGTATTTT. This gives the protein CASRGEYTDTQYF.

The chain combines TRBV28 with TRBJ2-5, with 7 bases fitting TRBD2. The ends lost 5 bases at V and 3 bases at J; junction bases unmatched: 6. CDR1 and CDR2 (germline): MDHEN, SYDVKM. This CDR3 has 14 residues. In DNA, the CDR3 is TGTGCCAGCAGTCCATGGACTAGTAAAGAGACCCAGTACTTC. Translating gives CASSPWTSKETQYF.

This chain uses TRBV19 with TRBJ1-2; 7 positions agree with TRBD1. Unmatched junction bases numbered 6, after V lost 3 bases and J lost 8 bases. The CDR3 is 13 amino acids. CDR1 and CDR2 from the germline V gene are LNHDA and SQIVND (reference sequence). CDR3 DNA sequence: TGTGCCAGTAGTATCGACAGGGTGGGAGGCTACACCTTC. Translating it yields CASSIDRVGGYTF.

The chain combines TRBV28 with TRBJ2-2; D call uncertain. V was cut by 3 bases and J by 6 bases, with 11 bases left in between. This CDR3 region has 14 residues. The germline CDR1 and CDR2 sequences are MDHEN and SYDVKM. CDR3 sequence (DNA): TGTGCCAGCAGTTTGGTCTTGGGCGCCGGGGAGCTGTTTTTT. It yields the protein CASSLVLGAGELFF.

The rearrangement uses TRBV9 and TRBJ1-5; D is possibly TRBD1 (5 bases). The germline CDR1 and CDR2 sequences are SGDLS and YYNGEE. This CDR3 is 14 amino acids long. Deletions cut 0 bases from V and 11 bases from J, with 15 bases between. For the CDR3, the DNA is TGTGCCAGCAGCGTAGGAAGAGGGACCGAAGCCCAGCATTTT. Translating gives CASSVGRGTEAQHF.

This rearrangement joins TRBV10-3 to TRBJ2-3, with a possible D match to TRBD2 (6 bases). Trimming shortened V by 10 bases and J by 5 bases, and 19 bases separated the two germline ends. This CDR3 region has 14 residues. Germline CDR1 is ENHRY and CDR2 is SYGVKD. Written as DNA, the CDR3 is TGTGCCAGGTCTGGGGGGTCGCGTGGAGATACGCAGTATTTT. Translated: CARSGGSRGDTQYF.

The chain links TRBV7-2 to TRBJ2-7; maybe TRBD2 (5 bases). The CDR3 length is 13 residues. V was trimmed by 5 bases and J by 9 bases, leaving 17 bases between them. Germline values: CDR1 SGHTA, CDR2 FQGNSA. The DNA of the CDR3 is TGTGCCAGCAGCCCCGGACTCGCCGCCGGGCAGTACTTC. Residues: CASSPGLAAGQYF.

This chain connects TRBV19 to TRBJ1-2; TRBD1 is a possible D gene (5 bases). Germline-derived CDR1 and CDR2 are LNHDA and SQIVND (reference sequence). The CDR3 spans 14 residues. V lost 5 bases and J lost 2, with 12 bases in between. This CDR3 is CASSRREGNYGYTF. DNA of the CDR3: TGTGCCAGTAGTCGCCGGGAGGGGAACTATGGCTACACCTTC.

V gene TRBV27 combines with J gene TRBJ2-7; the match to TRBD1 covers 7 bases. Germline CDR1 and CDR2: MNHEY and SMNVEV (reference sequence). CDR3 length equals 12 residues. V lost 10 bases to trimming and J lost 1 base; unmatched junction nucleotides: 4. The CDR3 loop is CATRDRSYEQYF. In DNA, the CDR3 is TGTGCCACTAGGGACAGATCCTACGAGCAGTACTTC.

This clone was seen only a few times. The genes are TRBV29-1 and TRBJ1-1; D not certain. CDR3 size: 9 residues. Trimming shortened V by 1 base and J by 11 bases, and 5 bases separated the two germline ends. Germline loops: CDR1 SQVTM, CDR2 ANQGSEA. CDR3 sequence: CSVEGVAFF. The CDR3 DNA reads TGCAGCGTTGAAGGGGTCGCTTTCTTT.